The T cell receptor beta chain described here comes from a study of OX40 agonist ivuxolimab in advanced cancers. Overall study: Patients receiving dose escalation had hepatocellular carcinoma, melanoma, renal cell or head and neck cancer.

TCRdb's table, derived via immunoSEQ multiplex PCR, lists solely in-frame clones and lacks some. Of some 51,000 clones listed, approximately 90% are singletons. The V gene's germline CDR1 is SGDLS and CDR2 YYNGEE. The CDR3 is 16 residues long. V trimming: 0 bases; J trimming: 6 bases; junction bases outside the gene matches: 7. As to this clone: Its antigen is as yet unknown.

Overall study findings and caveats: Blood T cells, both CD4+ and CD8+, expanded clonally by week 6 at 0.1 to 3.0 mg/kg.

The clonotype comes from an adult with an advanced solid tumor such as melanoma, head and neck, liver or kidney cancer. The sample was CD4+ or CD8+ T cells sorted from blood, taken in a trial of the OX40 agonist ivuxolimab. The chain employs TRBV9 and TRBJ2-5; 11 positions agree with TRBD2. DNA for the CDR3: TGTGCCAGCAGCGTAGATAGCGGGGGGGCCTTTAAGACCCAGTACTTC. Protein product: CASSVDSGGAFKTQYF.